This TCR beta chain was observed in a study of a mutant IDH1 vaccine in newly diagnosed glioma. Study summary: Vaccination began 4-6 weeks post radiotherapy alone, or with temozolomide cycles.

This CDR3 is built from 16 residues. Trimming cost V 5 bases and J 2 bases; bases outside gene matches: 9. Germline-derived CDR1 and CDR2 are LGHNA and YNFKEQ. Assay: immunoSEQ multiplex PCR; the TCRdb copy retains only in-frame clones and omits some. The sample includes approximately 41,000 clones, 81% seen only once; the top ten take 5% to 6%. In regard to this clone: Its target is not known.

The time point denotes: week 23, last vaccination. Doses comprised 300 ug of mutant IDH1 20-mer peptide each, plus topical imiquimod. The specimen was PBMCs, collected from a glioma patient whose treatment included an IDH1 peptide vaccine. The chain recombines TRBV4-2 with TRBJ2-3; 8 nucleotides match TRBD2. This TCR was sampled from a middle-aged man with glioma. CDR3 loop: CASSEVAGISTDTQYF. For the CDR3, the DNA is TGTGCCAGCAGCGAAGTAGCGGGGATCTCCACAGATACGCAGTATTTT.